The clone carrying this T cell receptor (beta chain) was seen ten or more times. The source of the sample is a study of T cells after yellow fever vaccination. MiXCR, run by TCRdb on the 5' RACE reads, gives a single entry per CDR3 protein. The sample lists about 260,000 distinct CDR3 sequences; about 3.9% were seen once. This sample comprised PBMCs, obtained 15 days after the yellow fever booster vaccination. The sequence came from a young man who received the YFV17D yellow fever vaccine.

The DNA for the CDR3 is TGCAGCGTTGAAGATCAGGGAGATACGCAGTATTTT. Translation gives CSVEDQGDTQYF. This chain connects TRBV29-1 to TRBJ2-3; D is perhaps TRBD1 (5 bases). The CDR3 is 12 amino acids. CDR1 SQVTM and CDR2 ANQGSEA come from the germline V gene. Trimming took off 0 bases at V and 5 bases at J, with 6 bases between the two ends.